This entry lists 9 T cell receptor beta chains sequenced from one sample in a study of cytotoxic CD8 clonotypes in ibrutinib-treated CLL. Repertoires were generated with immunoSEQ multiplex PCR, while TCRdb's copy carries only in-frame clones and drops some. The sample has around 42,000 clones, about 65% seen once. Here the sequenced sample was PBMCs, taken after 24 months of ibrutinib treatment. The receptors shown here come from a human donor with chronic lymphocytic leukemia.

The gene calls are TRBV19 and TRBJ1-2, with D maybe TRBD1 (6 bases). V was trimmed by 6 bases and J by 1 base, leaving 12 bases between them. The CDR3 length is 14 residues. Germline CDR1 reads LNHDA; CDR2 reads SQIVND (reference sequence). This CDR3 is CASRDDRLNYGYTF. In DNA, the CDR3 is TGTGCCAGTAGAGACGACAGGCTTAACTATGGCTACACCTTC.

The V gene is TRBV7-6, the J gene TRBJ1-1; TRBD1 is a possible D gene (5 bases). This CDR3 comprises 16 residues. Germline V gene sequence: CDR1 SGHVS, CDR2 FNYEAQ. V was trimmed by 2 bases and J by 0 bases, leaving 13 bases between them. The CDR3 spells CASSLWAGSLNTEAFF. The CDR3 DNA is TGTGCCAGCAGCTTATGGGCAGGGAGCCTGAACACTGAAGCTTTCTTT.

The V and J genes are TRBV9 and TRBJ1-5; the D is unclear. The CDR3 loop spans 14 amino acids. Between the trimmed V and J ends, which lost 0 bases and 0 bases, there was a span of 4 bases. Germline CDR1 is SGDLS and CDR2 is YYNGEE. In nucleotides, the CDR3 is TGTGCCAGCAGCGTAGGGGATAGCAATCAGCCCCAGCATTTT. Translated: CASSVGDSNQPQHF.

This clone came up many times. The chain employs TRBV6-5 and TRBJ2-1; perhaps TRBD2 as D (6 bases). With 4 bases removed from V and 8 bases from J, the gap between germline ends came to 12 bases. Germline V gives CDR1 MNHEY, CDR2 SVGAGI. CDR3 length equals 13 residues. The CDR3 DNA reads TGTGCCAGCAGTTCCCCTGGAGGGTATGAGCAGTTCTTC. As protein: CASSSPGGYEQFF.

The V call is TRBV4-1, the J call TRBJ2-6; 8 nucleotides line up with TRBD1. V trimming: 4 bases; J trimming: 0 bases; junction bases outside the gene matches: 14. The CDR3 length is 20 residues. From germline, CDR1 is MGHRA and CDR2 YSYEKL. CDR3: CASSRLLPGQGTSGANVLTF. CDR3 in DNA: TGCGCCAGCAGCCGTCTCCTCCCCGGACAGGGAACCTCTGGGGCCAACGTCCTGACTTTC.

This chain connects TRBV11-1 to TRBJ2-3; possible D gene TRBD2, 5 bases. The V gene lost 0 bases and the J gene lost 2 bases, with 12 bases spanning the gap. CDR1 is SGHAT and CDR2 is FQDESV in the germline V gene (reference sequence). The CDR3 totals 16 residues. CDR3 residues: CASSLAYGVSTDTQYF. The CDR3 coding sequence is TGTGCCAGCAGCTTAGCGTACGGGGTGTCCACAGATACGCAGTATTTT.

The V call is TRBV4-2, the J call TRBJ1-6, with D hard to call. V lost 2 bases and J 3 bases, leaving 11 bases between the germline ends. This CDR3 region has 16 residues. The germline V gene has CDR1 LGHNA and CDR2 YNFKEQ. CDR3 sequence reads: CASSQPSGGYNSPLHF. For the CDR3, the DNA is TGTGCCAGCAGCCAACCTAGTGGCGGCTATAATTCACCCCTCCACTTT.

The J gene is TRBJ2-2, the V gene TRBV27; possibly TRBD2 for D (5 bases). V was shortened by 6 bases and J by 5 bases, with 19 bases between the two germline ends. The germline gives CDR1 MNHEY, CDR2 SMNVEV (reference sequence). The CDR3 sequence is 16 residues long. The chain's CDR3 is CASRLIGGRLTGELFF. The CDR3 region has the DNA TGTGCCAGCAGGTTAATTGGCGGGCGGCTTACCGGGGAGCTGTTTTTT.

The chain uses TRBV6-5 and TRBJ2-7; possible D gene TRBD1, 6 bases. Trimming took 8 bases from V and 4 from J, leaving 12 bases between them. This CDR3 is built from 12 residues. Germline V gene data show CDR1 as MNHEY and CDR2 as SVGAGI. Written as DNA, the CDR3 is TGTGCCAGCCTGCGCAGGGGATACGAGCAGTACTTC. Its protein product is CASLRRGYEQYF.